Listed below are T cell receptor beta chains from one sample, sequenced in a study of T cell repertoires in cytomegalovirus infection. MiXCR, run by TCRdb on the reads, gives a single entry per CDR3 protein. The sample has hundreds of thousands of distinct CDR3 sequences, approximately 31% seen once; the top ten hold about an eighth. No antigen has been identified for these receptors. The material was cultured CD8+ T cells from PBMCs, obtained from culture after CMV antigen stimulation. These receptors all come from a human donor in good health (CMV status not recorded). Some clones in this sample may be carry-over from other donors' samples. Each CDR3 is given with its conserved first and last residue. Fields, in order: V gene, clone size, D gene, J gene, CDR3 DNA, CDR3 protein. A D gene is named only where the DNA matches it firmly. Only part of the rows carry a size: once, few, many, or a class if the clone is expanded.

TRBV5-6	.	TRBD1	TRBJ1-2	TGTGCCAGCAGCTTGGGCAGGGGGCTCGGCTATGGCTACACCTTC	CASSLGRGLGYGYTF
TRBV20-1	few	.	TRBJ1-2	TGCAGTGCTAGTTGGGGTATGGACTATGGCTACACCTTC	CSASWGMDYGYTF
TRBV14	few	.	TRBJ2-7	TGTGCCAGCAGCCTAGGGTTCCTAGATTCCATTACAAACTTC	CASSLGFLDSITNF
TRBV7-2	many	.	TRBJ1-1	TGTGCCAGCAGCCGCGACGGGCCTTGGACCTCCGAAGCTTTCTTT	CASSRDGPWTSEAFF
TRBV7-9	few	.	TRBJ1-1	TGTGCCAGCAGCTATTTGGCGACTGAAGCTTTCTTT	CASSYLATEAFF
TRBV7-2	many	TRBD1	TRBJ2-5	TGTGCCAGCAGCCCTGGGAAGGGGACAGGGGCCGAGACCCAGTACTTC	CASSPGKGTGAETQYF
TRBV7-6	.	TRBD1	TRBJ2-7	TGTGCCAGCAGCTTCGCCACGGGGCGGGACAGGGGCTCCTACGAGCAGTACTTC	CASSFATGRDRGSYEQYF
TRBV7-6	.	.	TRBJ2-3	TGTGCCAGCAGCTTACTTGGTGAAGATACGCAGTATTTT	CASSLLGEDTQYF
TRBV5-1	.	TRBD1	TRBJ1-1	TGCGCCAGCGCCCCTTCGAGCAGGGGGTTGACTGAAGCTTTCTTT	CASAPSSRGLTEAFF
TRBV13	.	.	TRBJ1-2	TGTGCCAGCAGCTTAGCCCGGGACGGGATCTATGGCTACACCTTC	CASSLARDGIYGYTF
TRBV19	.	TRBD1	TRBJ1-5	TGTGCCAGCAACGAAGGAGGGGGCGGACAGCCCCAGCATTTT	CASNEGGGGQPQHF
TRBV7-9	many	TRBD1	TRBJ2-7	TGTGCCAGCAGTTTGACAGGGACCTACGAGCAGTACTTC	CASSLTGTYEQYF
TRBV6-1	few	.	TRBJ2-6	TGTGCCAGCAGTCCCCCGAGTTGGCTAACTGGGGCCAACGTCCTGACTTTC	CASSPPSWLTGANVLTF
TRBV7-2	many	.	TRBJ2-7	TGTGCCAGCAGCTCCTTCCCGGGGGACGAGCAGTACTTC	CASSSFPGDEQYF